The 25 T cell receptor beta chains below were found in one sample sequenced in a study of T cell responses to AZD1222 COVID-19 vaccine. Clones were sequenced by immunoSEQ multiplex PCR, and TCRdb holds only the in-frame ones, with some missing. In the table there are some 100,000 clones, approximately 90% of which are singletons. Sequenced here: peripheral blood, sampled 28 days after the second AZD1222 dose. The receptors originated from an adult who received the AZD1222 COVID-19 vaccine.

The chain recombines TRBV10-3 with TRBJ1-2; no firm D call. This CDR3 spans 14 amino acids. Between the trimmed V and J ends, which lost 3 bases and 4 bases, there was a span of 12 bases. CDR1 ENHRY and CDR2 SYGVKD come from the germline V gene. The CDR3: CAISDGQVIYGYTF. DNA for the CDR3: TGTGCCATCAGTGACGGGCAGGTGATCTATGGCTACACCTTC.

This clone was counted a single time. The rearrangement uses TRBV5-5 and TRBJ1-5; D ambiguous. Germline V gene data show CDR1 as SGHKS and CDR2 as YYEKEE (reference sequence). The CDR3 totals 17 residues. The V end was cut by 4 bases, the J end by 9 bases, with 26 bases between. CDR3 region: CASSKGLSDLPGGPQHF. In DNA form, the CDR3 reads TGTGCCAGCAGCAAGGGATTGAGCGATTTGCCGGGTGGGCCCCAGCATTTT.

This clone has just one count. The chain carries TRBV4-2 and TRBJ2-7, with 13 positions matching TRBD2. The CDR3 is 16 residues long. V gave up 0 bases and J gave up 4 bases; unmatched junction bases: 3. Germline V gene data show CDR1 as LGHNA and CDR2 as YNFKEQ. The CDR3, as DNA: TGTGCCAGCAGCCAAGAACTAGCGGGGGGGCAATACGAGCAGTACTTC. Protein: CASSQELAGGQYEQYF.

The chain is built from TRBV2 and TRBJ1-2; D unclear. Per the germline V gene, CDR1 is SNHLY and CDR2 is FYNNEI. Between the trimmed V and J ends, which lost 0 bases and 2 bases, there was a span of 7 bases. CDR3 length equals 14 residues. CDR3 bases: TGTGCCAGCAGTGAAGCTAAGCAAAACTATGGCTACACCTTC. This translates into CASSEAKQNYGYTF.

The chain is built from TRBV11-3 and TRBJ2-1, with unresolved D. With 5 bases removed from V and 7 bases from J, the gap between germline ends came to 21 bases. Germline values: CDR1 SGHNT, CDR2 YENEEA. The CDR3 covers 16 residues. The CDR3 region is CASSRTLVRAINEQFF. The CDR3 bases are TGTGCCAGCAGCCGGACCCTCGTCCGGGCAATTAATGAGCAGTTCTTC.

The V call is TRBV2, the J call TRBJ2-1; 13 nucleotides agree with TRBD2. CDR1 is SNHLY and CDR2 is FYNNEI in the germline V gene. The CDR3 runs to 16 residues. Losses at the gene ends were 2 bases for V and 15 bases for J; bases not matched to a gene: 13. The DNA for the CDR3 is TGTGCCAGCAGTGAACACCCGGGACTAGCGGGGCGGAGGAGGTTCTTC. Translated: CASSEHPGLAGRRRFF.

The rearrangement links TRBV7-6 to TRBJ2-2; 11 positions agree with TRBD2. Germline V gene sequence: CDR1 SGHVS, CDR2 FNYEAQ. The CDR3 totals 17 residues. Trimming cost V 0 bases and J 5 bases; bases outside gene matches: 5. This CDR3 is CASSLARLAGGTGELFF. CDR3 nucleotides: TGTGCCAGCAGCTTAGCGCGTCTAGCGGGGGGAACCGGGGAGCTGTTTTTT.

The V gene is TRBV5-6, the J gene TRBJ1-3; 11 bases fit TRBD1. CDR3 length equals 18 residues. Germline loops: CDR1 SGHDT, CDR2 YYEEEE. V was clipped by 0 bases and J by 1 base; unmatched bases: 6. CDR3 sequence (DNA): TGTGCCAGCAGCTTGGTGGGGGACAGGGGGTCTTCTGGAAACACCATATATTTT. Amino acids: CASSLVGDRGSSGNTIYF.

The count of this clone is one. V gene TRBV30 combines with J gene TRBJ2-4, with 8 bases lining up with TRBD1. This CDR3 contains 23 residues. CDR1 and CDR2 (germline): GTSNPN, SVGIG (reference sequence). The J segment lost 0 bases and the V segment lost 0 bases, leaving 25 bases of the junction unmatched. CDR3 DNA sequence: TGTGCCTGGAGTGTAAAGCTATATACCGCCCCAGGGGGCGCGTATATAGCCAAAAACATTCAGTACTTC. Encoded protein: CAWSVKLYTAPGGAYIAKNIQYF.

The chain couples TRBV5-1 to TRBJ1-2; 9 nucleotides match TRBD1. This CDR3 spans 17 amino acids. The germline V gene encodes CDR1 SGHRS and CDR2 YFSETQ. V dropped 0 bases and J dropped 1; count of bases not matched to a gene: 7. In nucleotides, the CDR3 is TGCGCCAGCAGCTTGGTGTTGGGGACAGGGTATAACTATGGCTACACCTTC. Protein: CASSLVLGTGYNYGYTF.

This chain's CDR3 is CASSLVTGGNNEQFF. CDR3 DNA: TGTGCCAGCAGCTTAGTGACAGGCGGAAACAATGAGCAGTTCTTC. This sequence joins TRBV7-6 and TRBJ2-1, with a weak D call TRBD1 (6 bases). Per the germline V gene, CDR1 is SGHVS and CDR2 is FNYEAQ. V was shortened by 1 base and J by 5 bases, with 12 bases between the two germline ends. The CDR3 consists of 15 residues.

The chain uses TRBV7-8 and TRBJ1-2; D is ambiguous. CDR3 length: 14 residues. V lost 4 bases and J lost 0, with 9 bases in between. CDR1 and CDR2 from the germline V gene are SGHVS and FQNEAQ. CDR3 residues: CASSSWPSNYGYTF. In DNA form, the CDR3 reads TGTGCCAGCAGCTCCTGGCCGTCTAACTATGGCTACACCTTC.

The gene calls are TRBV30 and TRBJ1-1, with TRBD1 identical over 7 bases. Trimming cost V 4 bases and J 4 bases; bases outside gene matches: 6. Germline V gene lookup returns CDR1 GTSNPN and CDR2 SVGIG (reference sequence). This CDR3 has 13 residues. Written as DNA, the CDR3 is TGTGCCTGGACTCACAGGGGCGGCACTGAAGCTTTCTTT. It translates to CAWTHRGGTEAFF.

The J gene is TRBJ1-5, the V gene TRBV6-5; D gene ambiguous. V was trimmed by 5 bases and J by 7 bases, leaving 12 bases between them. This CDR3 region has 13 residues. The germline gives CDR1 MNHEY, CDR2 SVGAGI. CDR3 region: CASSKTLSQPQHF. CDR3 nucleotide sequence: TGTGCCAGCAGTAAAACCCTGAGCCAGCCCCAGCATTTT.

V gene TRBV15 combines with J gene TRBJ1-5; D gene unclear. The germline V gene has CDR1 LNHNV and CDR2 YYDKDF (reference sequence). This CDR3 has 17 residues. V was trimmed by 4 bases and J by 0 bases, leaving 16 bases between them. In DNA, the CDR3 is TGTGCCACCAGCACCCAAACCACAGACTATAGCAATCAGCCCCAGCATTTT. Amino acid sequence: CATSTQTTDYSNQPQHF. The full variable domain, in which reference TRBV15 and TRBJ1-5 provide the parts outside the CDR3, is DAMVIQNPRYQVTQFGKPVTLSCSQTLNHNVMYWYQQKSSQAPKLLFHYYDKDFNNEADTPDNFQSRRPNTSFCFLDIRSPGLGDTAMYLCATSTQTTDYSNQPQHFGDGTRLSIL.

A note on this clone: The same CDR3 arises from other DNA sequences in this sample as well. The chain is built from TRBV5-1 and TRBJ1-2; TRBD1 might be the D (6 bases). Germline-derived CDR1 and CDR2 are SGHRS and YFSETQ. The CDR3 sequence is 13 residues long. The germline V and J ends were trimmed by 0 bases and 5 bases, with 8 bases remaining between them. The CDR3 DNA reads TGCGCCAGCAGCTTGGACAGGGTTTATGGCTACACCTTC. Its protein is CASSLDRVYGYTF.

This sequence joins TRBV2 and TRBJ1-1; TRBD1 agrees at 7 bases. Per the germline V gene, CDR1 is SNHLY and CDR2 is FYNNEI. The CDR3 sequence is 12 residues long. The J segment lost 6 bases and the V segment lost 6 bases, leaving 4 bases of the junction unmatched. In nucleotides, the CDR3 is TGTGCCAGCAGGGGGGACAGTCCTGAAGCTTTCTTT. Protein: CASRGDSPEAFF. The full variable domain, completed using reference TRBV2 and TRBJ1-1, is EPEVTQTPSHQVTQMGQEVILRCVPISNHLYFYWYRQILGQKVEFLVSFYNNEISEKSEIFDDQFSVERPDGSNFTLKIRSTKLEDSAMYFCASRGDSPEAFFGQGTRLTVV.

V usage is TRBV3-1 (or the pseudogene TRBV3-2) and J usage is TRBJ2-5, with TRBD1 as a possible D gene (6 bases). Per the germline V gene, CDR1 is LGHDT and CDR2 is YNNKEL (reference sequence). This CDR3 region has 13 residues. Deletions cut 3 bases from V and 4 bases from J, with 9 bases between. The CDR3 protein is CASSQGAGETQYF. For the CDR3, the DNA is TGTGCCAGCAGCCAGGGGGCGGGAGAGACCCAGTACTTC.

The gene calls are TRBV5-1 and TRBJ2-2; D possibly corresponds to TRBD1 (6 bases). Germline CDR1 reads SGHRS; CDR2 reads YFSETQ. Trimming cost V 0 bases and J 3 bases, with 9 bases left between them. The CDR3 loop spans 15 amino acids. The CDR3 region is CASSLAGVDTGELFF. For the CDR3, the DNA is TGCGCCAGCAGCTTGGCAGGGGTAGACACCGGGGAGCTGTTTTTT.

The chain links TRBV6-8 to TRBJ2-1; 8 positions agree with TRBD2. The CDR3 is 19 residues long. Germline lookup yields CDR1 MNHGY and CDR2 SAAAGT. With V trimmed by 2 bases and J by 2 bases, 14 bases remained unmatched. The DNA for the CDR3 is TGTGCCAGCAGTTACATCGGCCCCGCCGGACTAGCCACCTACAATGAGCAGTTCTTC. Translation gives CASSYIGPAGLATYNEQFF.

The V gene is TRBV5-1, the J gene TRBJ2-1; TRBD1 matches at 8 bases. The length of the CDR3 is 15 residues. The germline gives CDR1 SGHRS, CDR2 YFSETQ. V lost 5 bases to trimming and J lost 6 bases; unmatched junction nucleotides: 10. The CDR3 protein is CASSTGTGAGNEQFF. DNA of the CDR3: TGCGCCAGCAGTACCGGGACAGGAGCTGGCAATGAGCAGTTCTTC.

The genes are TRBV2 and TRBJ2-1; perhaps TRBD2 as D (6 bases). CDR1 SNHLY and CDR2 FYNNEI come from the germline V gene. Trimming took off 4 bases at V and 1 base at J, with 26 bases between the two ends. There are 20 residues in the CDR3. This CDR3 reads CASSVPGTSTIKKSYNEQFF. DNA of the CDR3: TGTGCCAGCAGTGTTCCAGGGACTTCCACGATAAAGAAGTCCTACAATGAGCAGTTCTTC.

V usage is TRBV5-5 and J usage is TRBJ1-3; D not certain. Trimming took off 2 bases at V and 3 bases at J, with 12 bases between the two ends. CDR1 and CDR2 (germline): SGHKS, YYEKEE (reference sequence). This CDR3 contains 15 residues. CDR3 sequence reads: CASSFSSGFGNTIYF. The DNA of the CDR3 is TGTGCCAGCAGCTTTTCGTCGGGTTTTGGAAACACCATATATTTT.

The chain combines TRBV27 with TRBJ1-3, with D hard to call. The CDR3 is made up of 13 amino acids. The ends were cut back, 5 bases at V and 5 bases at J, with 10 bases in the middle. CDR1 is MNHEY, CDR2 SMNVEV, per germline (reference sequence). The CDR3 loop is CASSPRPRNTIYF. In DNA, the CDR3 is TGTGCCAGCAGTCCCAGACCCAGAAACACCATATATTTT.

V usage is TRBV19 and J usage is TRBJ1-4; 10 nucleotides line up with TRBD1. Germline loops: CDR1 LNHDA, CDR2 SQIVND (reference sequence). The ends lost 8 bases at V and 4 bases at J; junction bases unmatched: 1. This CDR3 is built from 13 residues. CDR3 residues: CASGQGVNEKLFF. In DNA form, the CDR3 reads TGTGCCAGTGGACAGGGGGTTAATGAAAAACTGTTTTTT.